This TCR beta chain derives from a study of CD8 T cells in ankylosing spondylitis. Findings of the study overall: Disease-linked clones had a CD8+ phenotype and relatively low frequency in peripheral blood.

The length of the CDR3 is 16 residues. Germline V gives CDR1 WNHNN, CDR2 SYGVQD (reference sequence). V was pared by 6 bases and J by 4 bases, with 22 bases between. This clonotype was seen a handful of times. Its antigen is unidentified. By quantitative 5'-RACE with molecular barcodes, the TCR beta libraries were made. Each CDR3 protein is one row after TCRdb ran MiXCR on the 5' RACE reads. The sample comprises a few hundred thousand distinct CDR3 sequences, about 10% of which are singletons, and less than 8% rests with the top ten. V and J are TRBV10-1 and TRBJ2-7; D might be TRBD1 (6 bases). Sequencing was carried out using blood, either unsorted or a sorted T cell fraction (not recorded which). This TCR was sampled from a male donor with ankylosing spondylitis or in good health (not recorded which). CDR3: CASRKVGTQYYYEQYF. CDR3 coding DNA: TGCGCCAGCAGGAAGGTTGGGACACAATACTATTACGAGCAGTACTTC.